This TCR beta chain is from a study of OX40 agonist ivuxolimab in advanced cancers. Trimming cost V 1 base and J 6 bases, with 16 bases left between them. There are 16 residues in the CDR3. CDR1 and CDR2 from the germline V gene are LGHNA and YSLEER. Patients were excluded for autoimmune disease history or systemic immunosuppression. TCRdb keeps only in-frame clones here, not all; method: immunoSEQ multiplex PCR. Here the sample spans some 87,000 clones, roughly 88% being singletons. Broader study findings: Expanded peripheral T cells had an undetermined antigen specificity.

Comments on this clone: Its antigen is not identified.

The sequencing here drew on CD4+ or CD8+ T cells sorted from blood, taken in a trial of the OX40 agonist ivuxolimab. The J gene is TRBJ2-1, the V gene TRBV4-3; a weak D match, TRBD2 (7 bases). This clonotype originated in an adult with an advanced solid tumor such as melanoma, head and neck, liver or kidney cancer. The CDR3 nucleotides are TGCGCCAGCAGCCAAGTCGATAGGGGGGGGTTCAATGAGCAGTTCTTC. Translating gives CASSQVDRGGFNEQFF.